These 30 T cell receptor beta chains were sequenced from one sample in a study of blood T cell repertoires in COVID-19. Data came from immunoSEQ multiplex PCR; TCRdb stores just in-frame clones and leaves some out. In the table there are some 100,000 clones, around 85% of which are singletons. The sequenced sample was PBMCs or T cells enriched from blood (not recorded which). These receptors all come from a woman in her forties or fifties who had recovered from COVID-19.

This chain links TRBV5-1 with TRBJ2-7, with D unresolved. V lost 2 bases and J lost 3, with 6 bases in between. The CDR3 is made up of 12 amino acids. Per germline, CDR1 SGHRS and CDR2 YFSETQ. The DNA of the CDR3 is TGCGCCAGCAGCTTCACCGGCTACGAGCAGTACTTC. It is translated as CASSFTGYEQYF. Full variable domain (outside the CDR3, taken from reference TRBV5-1 and TRBJ2-7): KAGVTQTPRYLIKTRGQQVTLSCSPISGHRSVSWYQQTPGQGLQFLFEYFSETQRNKGNFPGRFSGRQFSNSRSEMNVSTLELGDSALYLCASSFTGYEQYFGPGTRLTVT.

The gene calls are TRBV3-1 (or the pseudogene TRBV3-2) and TRBJ2-1; D remains unclear. The V end lost 0 bases, the J end lost 9 bases, and 9 bases lay between the germline ends. Germline V gives CDR1 LGHDT, CDR2 YNNKEL (reference sequence). The CDR3 length is 13 residues. CDR3 coding DNA: TGTGCCAGCAGCCAAGACAGGTTGGGTGAGCAGTTCTTC. Translating it yields CASSQDRLGEQFF.

The rearrangement joins TRBV11-2 to TRBJ1-5; D unclear. The CDR3 spans 13 residues. V lost 8 bases and J lost 6, with 14 bases in between. CDR1 SGHAT and CDR2 FQNNGV come from the germline V gene. The CDR3 coding sequence is TGTGCCAGCCAAGACTCTCGGGGTCAGCCCCAGCATTTT. Protein sequence: CASQDSRGQPQHF.

The J gene is TRBJ1-1, the V gene TRBV11-1; D not certain. The CDR3 loop spans 14 amino acids. Deletions cut 5 bases from V and 7 bases from J, with 17 bases between. CDR1 SGHAT and CDR2 FQDESV come from the germline V gene (reference sequence). CDR3 sequence (DNA): TGTGCCAGCAGCGCCCGGGAGCCCTGGGGTGAAGCTTTCTTT. This translates into CASSAREPWGEAFF.

Written as DNA, the CDR3 is TGTGCCAGCAGTTTACAGGGTATCTACAATGAGCAGTTCTTC. Its protein is CASSLQGIYNEQFF. This rearrangement joins TRBV27 to TRBJ2-1, with D possibly being TRBD1 (5 bases). The CDR3 contains 14 residues. Germline CDR1 reads MNHEY; CDR2 reads SMNVEV (reference sequence). Trimming left V 2 bases short and J 3 bases short, with 8 bases between.

The gene calls are TRBV10-2 and TRBJ2-4; 7 bases agree with TRBD1. This CDR3 is 17 amino acids long. V shed 2 bases, J shed 2 bases, and the junction held 9 bases outside the gene matches. Germline CDR1 and CDR2: WSHSY and SAAADI. This CDR3 is CASSEMTGTVPKNIQYF. CDR3 sequence (DNA): TGCGCCAGCAGTGAGATGACAGGGACGGTCCCCAAAAACATTCAGTACTTC.

The chain carries TRBV30 and TRBJ1-2; D is ambiguous. This CDR3 is 13 amino acids long. Per the germline V gene, CDR1 is GTSNPN and CDR2 is SVGIG (reference sequence). Trimming removed 0 bases from V and 2 bases from J, with 7 bases in between. DNA for the CDR3: TGTGCCTGGAGTGTGTCCGGGAACTATGGCTACACCTTC. It is translated as CAWSVSGNYGYTF.

The chain is built from TRBV18 and TRBJ2-1, with 11 bases aligning to TRBD2. V lost 3 bases, J lost 4 bases, and 2 bases stayed unmatched. The CDR3 totals 15 residues. Germline V gene lookup returns CDR1 KGHSH and CDR2 LQKENI. DNA for the CDR3: TGTGCCAGCTCACCGACTAGCGGGGTTTACAATGAGCAGTTCTTC. Translating gives CASSPTSGVYNEQFF. Drawing the rest from reference TRBV18 and TRBJ2-1, the complete variable domain is NAGVMQNPRHLVRRRGQEARLRCSPMKGHSHVYWYRQLPEEGLKFMVYLQKENIIDESGMPKERFSAEFPKEGPSILRIQQVVRGDSAAYFCASSPTSGVYNEQFFGPGTRLTVL.

In its sample, this clone ranks as medium-sized. The chain links TRBV19 to TRBJ1-5, with D hard to call. Between the trimmed V and J ends, which lost 2 bases and 0 bases, there was a span of 8 bases. The CDR3 has 15 amino acids. CDR1 is LNHDA, CDR2 SQIVND, per germline (reference sequence). DNA of the CDR3: TGTGCCAGTAGTATACGACTATTTAGCAATCAGCCCCAGCATTTT. Translated: CASSIRLFSNQPQHF.

CDR3 sequence reads: CSVEYGVNTEAFF. In DNA form, the CDR3 reads TGCAGCGTTGAATACGGGGTGAACACTGAAGCTTTCTTT. The chain employs TRBV29-1 and TRBJ1-1, with D uncertain. The germline V and J ends were trimmed by 2 bases and 0 bases, with 7 bases remaining between them. This CDR3 has 13 residues. The V gene's germline CDR1 is SQVTM and CDR2 ANQGSEA.

This rearrangement joins TRBV30 to TRBJ1-6; weak D call: TRBD1 (5 bases). The CDR3 runs to 14 residues. CDR1 is GTSNPN, CDR2 SVGIG, per germline (reference sequence). V dropped 3 bases and J dropped 9 bases, with 15 bases sitting between them. CDR3 protein: CAWRPGTTTSPLHF. In DNA form, the CDR3 reads TGTGCCTGGAGGCCCGGGACTACTACTTCACCCCTCCACTTT.

This clone appeared once. The rearrangement links TRBV9 to TRBJ2-1, with 7 bases matching TRBD2. The CDR3 has 15 amino acids. J gave up 9 bases and V 2 bases, and 11 bases lay outside the gene matches. Germline V gene sequence: CDR1 SGDLS, CDR2 YYNGEE. CDR3 bases: TGTGCCAGCAGCGTCGGCGGGAGAGCGTGGGGTGAGCAGTTCTTC. This gives the protein CASSVGGRAWGEQFF. The whole variable domain, remainder taken from reference TRBV9 and TRBJ2-1, is DSGVTQTPKHLITATGQRVTLRCSPRSGDLSVYWYQQSLDQGLQFLIQYYNGEERAKGNILERFSAQQFPDLHSELNLSSLELGDSALYFCASSVGGRAWGEQFFGPGTRLTVL.

In its sample, this clone was seen once. The chain has TRBV2 and TRBJ2-5; D is unresolved. Germline CDR1 reads SNHLY; CDR2 reads FYNNEI. Trimming removed 6 bases from V and 5 bases from J, with 7 bases in between. The CDR3 extends over 11 amino acids. CDR3 in amino acids: CASRARETQYF. CDR3 bases: TGTGCCAGCAGGGCGAGGGAGACCCAGTACTTC.

V and J are TRBV7-9 and TRBJ2-5; 13 bases are a match to TRBD2. The J segment lost 7 bases and the V segment lost 4 bases, leaving 18 bases of the junction unmatched. The germline CDR1 and CDR2 sequences are SEHNR and FQNEAQ (reference sequence). CDR3 length: 19 amino acids. The CDR3 loop is CASSSPTGQGLAGSGTQYF. The CDR3 coding sequence is TGTGCCAGCAGCTCGCCTACCGGGCAGGGACTAGCGGGGTCCGGGACCCAGTACTTC.

The rearrangement joins TRBV5-1 to TRBJ2-1; the match to TRBD2 covers 10 bases. Germline V gives CDR1 SGHRS, CDR2 YFSETQ. V shed 5 bases and J 9 bases; nucleotides not matched to a gene: 11. The CDR3 extends over 15 amino acids. The CDR3 here is CASRESGRDSGEQFF. The CDR3 DNA reads TGCGCCAGCAGAGAAAGCGGGAGGGACTCGGGTGAGCAGTTCTTC.

This clone has a handful of counts. V usage is TRBV27 and J usage is TRBJ1-1; perhaps TRBD1 as D (6 bases). The CDR3 sequence is 14 residues long. Germline lookup yields CDR1 MNHEY and CDR2 SMNVEV (reference sequence). V was pared by 5 bases and J by 0 bases, with 10 bases between. DNA for the CDR3: TGTGCCAGCAGTAGGGGGATCTTGAACACTGAAGCTTTCTTT. This sequence encodes CASSRGILNTEAFF.

The DNA of the CDR3 is TGTGCCAGCAGTGGGACTAGCGCCCGCTCCTACGAGCAGTACTTC. This encodes CASSGTSARSYEQYF. This sequence joins TRBV28 and TRBJ2-7; TRBD2 agrees at 10 bases. V lost 5 bases to trimming and J lost 0 bases; unmatched junction nucleotides: 4. Germline loops: CDR1 MDHEN, CDR2 SYDVKM. The length of the CDR3 is 15 residues.

The chain joins TRBV20-1 to TRBJ2-1; TRBD2 matches at 11 bases. The CDR3 loop spans 15 amino acids. Germline V gene sequence: CDR1 DFQATT, CDR2 SNEGSKA (reference sequence). Trimming took 3 bases from V and 8 from J; bases not matched to a gene: 9. The CDR3 is CSASLLAGGIDEQFF. For the CDR3, the DNA is TGCAGTGCTAGTCTCCTAGCGGGGGGTATCGATGAGCAGTTCTTC.

The J gene is TRBJ2-5, the V gene TRBV14, with 8 nucleotides matching TRBD1. The CDR3 contains 14 residues. Germline-derived CDR1 and CDR2 are SGHDN and FVKESK. J was trimmed by 3 bases and V by 4 bases; bases with no gene match: 4. This CDR3 is CASSRKDREETQYF. CDR3 sequence (DNA): TGTGCCAGCAGCCGAAAGGACAGGGAAGAGACCCAGTACTTC.

This chain links TRBV4-1 with TRBJ2-1; 9 bases match TRBD2. CDR1 and CDR2 (germline): MGHRA, YSYEKL. Germline trimming cut 3 bases from V and 7 bases from J; bases unmatched to any gene: 10. CDR3 length: 16 residues. The CDR3 DNA is TGCGCCAGCAGCCAGGTCTTAGCGGGGGTCGGGAATGAGCAGTTCTTC. It codes for CASSQVLAGVGNEQFF.

This clone was seen just once. The chain employs TRBV3-1 (or the pseudogene TRBV3-2) and TRBJ1-6, with 10 nucleotides matching TRBD1. Trimming took 1 base from V and 9 from J; bases not matched to a gene: 6. CDR1 is LGHDT and CDR2 is YNNKEL in the germline V gene (reference sequence). The CDR3 has 16 residues. The CDR3 bases are TGTGCCAGCAGCCAAGGTAAAAGGACAGGGGGTTCACCCCTCCACTTT. This encodes CASSQGKRTGGSPLHF.

The chain employs TRBV5-1 and TRBJ2-1, with TRBD2 matching over 8 bases. After removal of 2 bases from V and 4 bases from J, the junction contained 5 bases not matched to a gene. Per the germline V gene, CDR1 is SGHRS and CDR2 is YFSETQ. The CDR3 covers 15 residues. CDR3 residues: CASSLQREIYNEQFF. The CDR3 DNA follows: TGCGCCAGCAGCTTACAGCGGGAGATTTACAATGAGCAGTTCTTC.

This rearrangement joins TRBV9 to TRBJ2-3, with a tentative D call TRBD2 (6 bases). Germline V gives CDR1 SGDLS, CDR2 YYNGEE. The CDR3 covers 16 residues. Trimming pared 2 bases from V and 4 bases from J, leaving 17 bases between. CDR3 bases: TGTGCCAGCAGCGTGGGACTCCTGTCAAGTCCAGATACGCAGTATTTT. Translation gives CASSVGLLSSPDTQYF.

This clone was detected once. The chain uses TRBV7-9 and TRBJ1-1, with 9 nucleotides matching TRBD1. CDR1 and CDR2 (germline): SEHNR, FQNEAQ (reference sequence). This CDR3 is 14 amino acids long. J was trimmed by 3 bases and V by 5 bases; bases with no gene match: 4. CDR3 bases: TGTGCCAGCAGCACCCGGGACAGGGACACTGAAGCTTTCTTT. As protein: CASSTRDRDTEAFF.

V is TRBV18 and J is TRBJ1-4; 10 bases agree with TRBD1. Germline V gene data show CDR1 as KGHSH and CDR2 as LQKENI. Trimming cost V 2 bases and J 8 bases; bases outside gene matches: 2. The CDR3 runs to 14 residues. CDR3 DNA: TGTGCCAGCTCACCAGGGACAGGGGCCGAAAAACTGTTTTTT. Its protein product is CASSPGTGAEKLFF.

V is TRBV7-3 and J is TRBJ2-1, with D perhaps TRBD2 (6 bases). The V end lost 5 bases, the J end lost 8 bases, and 13 bases lay between the germline ends. This CDR3 comprises 13 residues. The germline gives CDR1 SGHTA, CDR2 FQGTGA. The DNA for the CDR3 is TGTGCCAGCAGCCCCGGGACTGCCTATGAGCAGTTCTTC. It codes for CASSPGTAYEQFF. The variable domain in full, completed from reference TRBV7-3 and TRBJ2-1, reads GAGVSQTPSNKVTEKGKYVELRCDPISGHTALYWYRQSLGQGPEFLIYFQGTGAADDSGLPNDRFFAVRPEGSVSTLKIQRTERGDSAVYLCASSPGTAYEQFFGPGTRLTVL.

This clone has just a few counts. The rearrangement links TRBV5-4 to TRBJ2-3; 8 bases map to TRBD2. J was trimmed by 4 bases and V by 2 bases; bases with no gene match: 12. Looked up from germline, CDR1 is SGHNT and CDR2 is YYREEE (reference sequence). This CDR3 has 17 residues. In DNA form, the CDR3 reads TGTGCCAGCAGCTTTGACGGGAGGGCCGGGGAGGCAGATACGCAGTATTTT. This encodes CASSFDGRAGEADTQYF.

The rearrangement uses TRBV28 and TRBJ2-3; 13 nucleotides align to TRBD2. The germline V gene has CDR1 MDHEN and CDR2 SYDVKM. Losses at the gene ends were 5 bases for V and 2 bases for J; bases not matched to a gene: 10. The CDR3 totals 18 residues. CDR3 DNA: TGTGCCAGCAGTCGCGGACTAGCGGGGGCCAAAAACACAGATACGCAGTATTTT. This translates into CASSRGLAGAKNTDTQYF.

This chain uses TRBV18 with TRBJ2-3; TRBD2 is a possible D gene (6 bases). Trimming shortened V by 1 base and J by 0 bases, and 14 bases separated the two germline ends. The CDR3 spans 17 residues. Germline V lookup: CDR1 KGHSH, CDR2 LQKENI. In DNA form, the CDR3 reads TGTGCCAGCTCACCACTAATAGCGGTAACGAGCACAGATACGCAGTATTTT. It yields the protein CASSPLIAVTSTDTQYF.

DNA of the CDR3: TGCGTTGCCCACAGGTCATCCCTGAACACTGAAGCTTTCTTT. Translated, it gives CVAHRSSLNTEAFF. The chain couples TRBV29-1 to TRBJ1-1; D possibly corresponds to TRBD1 (5 bases). Germline V gene data show CDR1 as SQVTM and CDR2 as ANQGSEA. The CDR3 sequence is 14 residues long.